Below, 20 T cell receptor beta chains from the same sample are listed, as sequenced in a study of regulatory T cells in long-lasting Graves disease. Building of the TCR beta libraries involved iRepertoire HTBI primers and Arm-PCR of CDR3 regions. TCRdb analysed the multiplex PCR reads with MiXCR anew, one entry per CDR3 protein. The sample records roughly 360,000 distinct CDR3 sequences, less than 30% being singletons. Time point in this sample: persistent/refractory GD, antithyroid drugs over 5 years with positive TRAb. Extracted PBMC RNA gave rise to the TCR library. The sequencing used peripheral blood mononuclear cells (PBMCs), collected when the disease was refractory, from a patient treated with antithyroid drugs. The origin of the receptors is a woman between 35 and 50 years old with Graves disease.

The gene calls are TRBV4-1 and TRBJ1-1; tentative D call: TRBD1 (5 bases). The V gene's germline CDR1 is MGHRA and CDR2 YSYEKL. Trimming removed 8 bases from V and 5 bases from J, with 15 bases in between. CDR3 size: 13 residues. The CDR3, as DNA: TGCGCCAGCGGCACACGGGAGGGGACTGAAGCTTTCTTT. Protein: CASGTREGTEAFF.

The chain is built from TRBV6-5 and TRBJ2-1; 9 bases map to TRBD1. The V gene's germline CDR1 is MNHEY and CDR2 SVGAGI. This CDR3 has 15 residues. After removal of 4 bases from V and 9 bases from J, the junction contained 10 bases not matched to a gene. CDR3 sequence: CASSSSGQGRGEQFF. The CDR3 nucleotides read TGTGCCAGCAGTTCCTCGGGACAGGGCAGGGGTGAGCAGTTCTTC.

The chain links TRBV19 to TRBJ1-2; D is ambiguous. Germline V gives CDR1 LNHDA, CDR2 SQIVND (reference sequence). Deletions cut 5 bases from V and 0 bases from J, with 13 bases between. The CDR3 totals 15 residues. The CDR3 loop reads CASSPRHPSNYGYTF. The CDR3 nucleotides read TGTGCCAGTAGTCCCCGACACCCTTCTAACTATGGCTACACCTTC. Combining the CDR3 with reference TRBV19 and TRBJ1-2 gives the whole variable domain DGGITQSPKYLFRKEGQNVTLSCEQNLNHDAMYWYRQDPGQGLRLIYYSQIVNDFQKGDIAEGYSVSREKKESFPLTVTSAQKNPTAFYLCASSPRHPSNYGYTFGSGTRLTVV.

The chain uses TRBV28 and TRBJ1-4; D gene unclear. Germline V gene lookup returns CDR1 MDHEN and CDR2 SYDVKM. With 2 bases removed from V and 6 bases from J, the gap between germline ends came to 4 bases. The CDR3 has 12 amino acids. The CDR3 loop is CASSLDDEKLFF. The DNA of the CDR3 is TGTGCCAGCAGTTTAGACGATGAAAAACTGTTTTTT. Full variable domain (remainder filled in from reference TRBV28 and TRBJ1-4): DVKVTQSSRYLVKRTGEKVFLECVQDMDHENMFWYRQDPGLGLRLIYFSYDVKMKEKGDIPEGYSVSREKKERFSLILESASTNQTSMYLCASSLDDEKLFFGSGTQLSVL.

In this sample, this clonotype turned up many times. The chain combines TRBV29-1 with TRBJ2-5, with D possibly TRBD1 on 6 matching bases. Trimming removed 6 bases from V and 1 base from J, with 6 bases in between. Germline loops: CDR1 SQVTM, CDR2 ANQGSEA. The CDR3 consists of 11 residues. CDR3 bases: TGCAGCGTCAGGGGCCAAGAGACCCAGTACTTC. It specifies CSVRGQETQYF.

This clonotype was found many times. The J gene is TRBJ2-5, the V gene TRBV6-2 or TRBV6-3; tentatively, D is TRBD2 (6 bases). The CDR3 runs 14 residues. Trimming shortened V by 0 bases and J by 5 bases, and 10 bases separated the two germline ends. Germline values: CDR1 MNHEY, CDR2 SVGEGT. The CDR3 DNA is TGTGCCAGCAGTTACTCGGGGGGAGGCGAGACCCAGTACTTC. Translation: CASSYSGGGETQYF.

This clonotype was detected ten times or more. CDR3 sequence: CASSEGGGELFF. CDR3 DNA: TGTGCCAGCAGTGAAGGAGGCGGGGAGCTGTTTTTT. V and J are TRBV2 and TRBJ2-2; D gene uncertain. CDR1 and CDR2 from the germline V gene are SNHLY and FYNNEI. The CDR3 length is 12 residues. Trimming left V 1 base short and J 7 bases short, with 4 bases between.

This clonotype was counted only a few times. V is TRBV12-3 or TRBV12-4 and J is TRBJ2-2; D may be TRBD2 (5 bases). Trimming took off 4 bases at V and 1 base at J, with 7 bases between the two ends. The CDR3 length is 14 residues. Written as DNA, the CDR3 is TGTGCCAGCAGTTCGGCGGGGAACACCGGGGAGCTGTTTTTT. Translating it yields CASSSAGNTGELFF.

V is TRBV28 and J is TRBJ1-2; D unclear. CDR1 is MDHEN, CDR2 SYDVKM, per germline. The CDR3 is made up of 15 amino acids. V gave up 5 bases and J gave up 8 bases, with 21 bases separating them. As DNA, the CDR3 is TGTGCCAGCAGTCTCGCTCGCACGGGGAGGAAAGGCTACACCTTC. Its translation: CASSLARTGRKGYTF.

The rearrangement links TRBV5-1 to TRBJ2-5; 7 bases are shared with TRBD1. This CDR3 comprises 17 residues. The ends lost 0 bases at V and 1 base at J; junction bases unmatched: 9. The germline V gene encodes CDR1 SGHRS and CDR2 YFSETQ. The CDR3 nucleotides read TGCGCCAGCAGCTTGGGTAAAGGGGGCGGGTCCCAAGAGACCCAGTACTTC. Translation gives CASSLGKGGGSQETQYF. The variable domain in full, with the rest retrieved from reference TRBV5-1 and TRBJ2-5, is KAGVTQTPRYLIKTRGQQVTLSCSPISGHRSVSWYQQTPGQGLQFLFEYFSETQRNKGNFPGRFSGRQFSNSRSEMNVSTLELGDSALYLCASSLGKGGGSQETQYFGPGTRLLVL.

Many counts were recorded for this clonotype. Since the CDR3 does not end with the conserved phenylalanine or tryptophan, this likely comes from a read error. The limits of the CDR3 on the DNA are not certain, so only TCRdb's listed CDR3 is given. V and J are TRBV19 and TRBJ1-1. CDR1 and CDR2 from the germline V gene are LNHDA and SQIVND (reference sequence). The CDR3 comprises 13 residues, both ends counted. This chain's CDR3 is CASSMYGGPEVVG.

The sample holds many counts of this clonotype. The CDR3 bases are TGTGCCAGCAGTGACCGCGGACAGGGAAACACCGGGGAGCTGTTTTTT. The encoded protein is CASSDRGQGNTGELFF. The chain couples TRBV2 to TRBJ2-2, with 8 bases matching TRBD1. Germline V CDR1 and CDR2: SNHLY, FYNNEI. There are 16 residues in the CDR3. V was clipped by 3 bases and J by 2 bases; unmatched bases: 5.

This chain joins TRBV28 and TRBJ1-5, with 8 bases fitting TRBD1. The CDR3 has 15 residues. Germline V gene data show CDR1 as MDHEN and CDR2 as SYDVKM. Trimming removed 5 bases from V and 7 bases from J; junction bases left unmatched: 10. CDR3 coding DNA: TGTGCCAGCAGTCCGTTCCAGGGGGCTTGGCAGCCCCAGCATTTT. Amino acids: CASSPFQGAWQPQHF.

There are many counts of this clonotype. The chain uses TRBV28 and TRBJ2-6, with 7 bases identical to TRBD2. After removal of 5 bases from V and 0 bases from J, the junction contained 10 bases not matched to a gene. CDR3 length: 18 amino acids. Germline CDR1 is MDHEN and CDR2 is SYDVKM. The CDR3 coding sequence is TGTGCCAGCAGTCCTTGGGAGGGGACGAACTCTGGGGCCAACGTCCTGACTTTC. Protein: CASSPWEGTNSGANVLTF.

The rearrangement uses TRBV19 and TRBJ2-7; unclear D gene. Germline-derived CDR1 and CDR2 are LNHDA and SQIVND (reference sequence). Trimming left V 6 bases short and J 0 bases short, with 15 bases between. The length of the CDR3 is 15 residues. The CDR3 DNA is TGTGCCAGTAGGGCCTCGGCAGCGAGCTCCTACGAGCAGTACTTC. Translated: CASRASAASSYEQYF.

This clonotype was recorded many times. CDR3 bases: TGTGCCAGCAGTTCCGGGACGGGCAGCAATCAGCCCCAGCATTTT. Translated: CASSSGTGSNQPQHF. The chain uses TRBV6-5 and TRBJ1-5; D possibly corresponds to TRBD1 (5 bases). The V end lost 4 bases, the J end lost 1 base, and 11 bases lay between the germline ends. The CDR3 runs to 15 residues. The germline V gene has CDR1 MNHEY and CDR2 SVGAGI.

This clonotype was observed a few times. The genes are TRBV27 and TRBJ2-3, with D maybe TRBD2 (6 bases). Germline CDR1 and CDR2: MNHEY and SMNVEV (reference sequence). This CDR3 has 16 residues. Trimming shortened V by 5 bases and J by 3 bases, and 18 bases separated the two germline ends. The CDR3 DNA reads as TGTGCCAGCAGTCGCCCCGGGACTGGAATTACAGATACGCAGTATTTT. This encodes CASSRPGTGITDTQYF.

The J gene is TRBJ1-2, the V gene TRBV2, with a possible D match to TRBD1 (6 bases). The CDR3 spans 15 residues. Germline V lookup: CDR1 SNHLY, CDR2 FYNNEI. The V end was cut by 3 bases, the J end by 4 bases, with 15 bases between. CDR3 DNA: TGTGCCAGCAGTGATCCGGGACACTCGAGCTATGGCTACACCTTC. It is translated as CASSDPGHSSYGYTF. Full variable domain (outside the CDR3, taken from reference TRBV2 and TRBJ1-2): EPEVTQTPSHQVTQMGQEVILRCVPISNHLYFYWYRQILGQKVEFLVSFYNNEISEKSEIFDDQFSVERPDGSNFTLKIRSTKLEDSAMYFCASSDPGHSSYGYTFGSGTRLTVV.

This clonotype showed up many times. This chain uses TRBV28 with TRBJ2-1; 11 bases fit TRBD1. This CDR3 comprises 17 residues. Germline CDR1 MDHEN, CDR2 SYDVKM. With 7 bases clipped from V and 8 bases from J, the junction kept 16 bases outside the gene matches. The CDR3 protein is CASTKYSGDRGRDEQFF. For the CDR3, the DNA is TGTGCCAGCACCAAATACTCGGGGGACAGGGGGAGGGATGAGCAGTTCTTC.

This clonotype was observed many times. The chain recombines TRBV12-3 or TRBV12-4 with TRBJ1-1; D ambiguous. The V gene lost 2 bases and the J gene lost 0 bases, with 10 bases spanning the gap. This CDR3 comprises 15 residues. The CDR3 loop is CASSLQPTMNTEAFF. In DNA, the CDR3 is TGTGCCAGCAGTTTACAGCCGACGATGAACACTGAAGCTTTCTTT.